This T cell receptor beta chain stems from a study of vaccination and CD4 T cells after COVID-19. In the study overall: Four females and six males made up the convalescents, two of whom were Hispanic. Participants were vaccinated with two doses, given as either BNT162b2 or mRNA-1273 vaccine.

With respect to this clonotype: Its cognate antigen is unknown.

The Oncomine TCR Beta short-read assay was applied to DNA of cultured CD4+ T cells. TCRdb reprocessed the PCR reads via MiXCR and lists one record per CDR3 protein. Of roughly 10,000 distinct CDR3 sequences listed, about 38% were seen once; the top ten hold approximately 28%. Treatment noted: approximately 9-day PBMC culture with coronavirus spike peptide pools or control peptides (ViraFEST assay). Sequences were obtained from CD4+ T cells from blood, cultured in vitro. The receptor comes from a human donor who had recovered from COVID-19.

The CDR3 reads CSASGTSGIRPSYEQYF. The CDR3 DNA reads as TGCAGTGCTTCCGGGACTAGCGGGATCAGGCCCTCCTACGAGCAGTACTTC. The chain combines TRBV20-1 with TRBJ2-7; 13 nucleotides agree with TRBD2. CDR1 DFQATT and CDR2 SNEGSKA come from the germline V gene (reference sequence). With V trimmed by 5 bases and J by 0 bases, 10 bases remained unmatched. This CDR3 has 17 amino acids.